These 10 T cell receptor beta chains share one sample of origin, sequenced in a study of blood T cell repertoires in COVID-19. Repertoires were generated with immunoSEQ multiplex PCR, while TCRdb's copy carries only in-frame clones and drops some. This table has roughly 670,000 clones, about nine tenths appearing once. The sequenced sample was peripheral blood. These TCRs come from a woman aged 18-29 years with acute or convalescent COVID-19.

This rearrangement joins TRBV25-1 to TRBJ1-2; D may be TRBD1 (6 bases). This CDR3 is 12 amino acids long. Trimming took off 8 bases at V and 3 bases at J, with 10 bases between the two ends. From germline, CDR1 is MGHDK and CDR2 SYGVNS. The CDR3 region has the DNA TGTGCCAGCCTAGGGGGGGACTATGGCTACACCTTC. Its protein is CASLGGDYGYTF.

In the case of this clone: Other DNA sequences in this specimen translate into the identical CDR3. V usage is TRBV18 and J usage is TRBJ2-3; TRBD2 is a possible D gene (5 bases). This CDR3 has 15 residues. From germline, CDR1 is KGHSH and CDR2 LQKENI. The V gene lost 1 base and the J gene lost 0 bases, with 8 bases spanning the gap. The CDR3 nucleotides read TGTGCCAGCTCACCACAGTCGGGGAGCACAGATACGCAGTATTTT. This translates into CASSPQSGSTDTQYF.

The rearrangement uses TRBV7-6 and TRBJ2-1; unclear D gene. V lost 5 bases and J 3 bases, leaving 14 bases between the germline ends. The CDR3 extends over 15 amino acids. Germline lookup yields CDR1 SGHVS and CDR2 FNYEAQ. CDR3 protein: CASSAAPRSYNEQFF. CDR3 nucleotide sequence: TGTGCCAGCAGCGCTGCCCCTAGGAGCTACAATGAGCAGTTCTTC.

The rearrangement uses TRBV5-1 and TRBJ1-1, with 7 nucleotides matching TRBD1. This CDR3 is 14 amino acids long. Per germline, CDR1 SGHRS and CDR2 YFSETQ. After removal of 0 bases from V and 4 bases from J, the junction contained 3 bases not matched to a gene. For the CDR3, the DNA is TGCGCCAGCAGCTTGGGGGCAGGGGGCACTGAAGCTTTCTTT. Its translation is CASSLGAGGTEAFF.

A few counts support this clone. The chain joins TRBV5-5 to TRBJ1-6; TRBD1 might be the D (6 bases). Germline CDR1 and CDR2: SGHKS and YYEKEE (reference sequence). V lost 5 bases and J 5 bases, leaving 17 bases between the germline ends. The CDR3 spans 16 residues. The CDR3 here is CASSSSGTLNNSPLHF. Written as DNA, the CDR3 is TGTGCCAGCAGTTCCTCCGGGACACTTAATAATTCACCCCTCCACTTT. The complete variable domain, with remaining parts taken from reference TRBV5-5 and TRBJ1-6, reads DAGVTQSPTHLIKTRGQQVTLRCSPISGHKSVSWYQQVLGQGPQFIFQYYEKEERGRGNFPDRFSARQFPNYSSELNVNALLLGDSALYLCASSSSGTLNNSPLHFGNGTRLTVT.

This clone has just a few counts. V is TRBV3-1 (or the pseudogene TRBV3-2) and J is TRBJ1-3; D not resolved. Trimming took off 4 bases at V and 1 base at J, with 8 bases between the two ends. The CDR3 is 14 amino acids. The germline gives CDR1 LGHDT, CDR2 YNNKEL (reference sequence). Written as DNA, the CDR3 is TGTGCCAGCAGCCTACAGAGATCTGGAAACACCATATATTTT. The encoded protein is CASSLQRSGNTIYF.

The CDR3 loop reads CSVEPTGEGYGYTF. CDR3 bases: TGCAGCGTTGAACCGACAGGGGAAGGCTATGGCTACACCTTC. The chain employs TRBV29-1 and TRBJ1-2; TRBD1 aligns across 8 bases. The CDR3 is made up of 14 amino acids. The J segment lost 4 bases and the V segment lost 2 bases, leaving 6 bases of the junction unmatched. Germline CDR1 reads SQVTM; CDR2 reads ANQGSEA.

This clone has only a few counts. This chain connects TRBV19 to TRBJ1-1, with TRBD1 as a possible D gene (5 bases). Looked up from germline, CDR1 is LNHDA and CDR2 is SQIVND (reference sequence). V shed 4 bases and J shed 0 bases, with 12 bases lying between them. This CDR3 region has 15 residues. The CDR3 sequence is CASSTVGGMNTEAFF. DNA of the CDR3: TGTGCCAGTAGTACAGTCGGGGGGATGAACACTGAAGCTTTCTTT.

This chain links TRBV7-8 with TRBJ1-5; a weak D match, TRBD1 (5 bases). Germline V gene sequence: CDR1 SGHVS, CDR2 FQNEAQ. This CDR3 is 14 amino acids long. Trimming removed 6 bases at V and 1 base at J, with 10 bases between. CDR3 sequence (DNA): TGTGCCAGCAGGCGCCGGGGGAGCAATCAGCCCCAGCATTTT. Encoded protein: CASRRRGSNQPQHF.

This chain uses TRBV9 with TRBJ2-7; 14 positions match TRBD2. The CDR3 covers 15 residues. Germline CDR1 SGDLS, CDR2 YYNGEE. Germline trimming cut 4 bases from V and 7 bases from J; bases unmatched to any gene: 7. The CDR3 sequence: CASSPRLAGGREQYF. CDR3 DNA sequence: TGTGCCAGCAGCCCACGACTAGCGGGGGGGCGGGAGCAGTACTTC.